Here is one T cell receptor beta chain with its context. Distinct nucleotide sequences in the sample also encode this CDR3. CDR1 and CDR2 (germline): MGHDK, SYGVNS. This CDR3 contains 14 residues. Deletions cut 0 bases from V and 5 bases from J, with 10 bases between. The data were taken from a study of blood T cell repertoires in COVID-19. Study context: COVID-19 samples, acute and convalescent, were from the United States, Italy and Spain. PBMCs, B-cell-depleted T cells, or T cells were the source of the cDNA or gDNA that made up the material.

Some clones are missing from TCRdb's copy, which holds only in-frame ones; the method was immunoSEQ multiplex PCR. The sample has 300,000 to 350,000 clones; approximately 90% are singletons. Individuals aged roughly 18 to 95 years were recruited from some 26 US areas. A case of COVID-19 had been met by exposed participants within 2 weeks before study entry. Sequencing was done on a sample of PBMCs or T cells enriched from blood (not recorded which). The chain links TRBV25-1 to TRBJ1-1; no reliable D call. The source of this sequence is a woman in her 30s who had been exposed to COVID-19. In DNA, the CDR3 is TGTGCCAGCAGTGAATATGGGAGGGTAACTGAAGCTTTCTTT. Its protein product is CASSEYGRVTEAFF.